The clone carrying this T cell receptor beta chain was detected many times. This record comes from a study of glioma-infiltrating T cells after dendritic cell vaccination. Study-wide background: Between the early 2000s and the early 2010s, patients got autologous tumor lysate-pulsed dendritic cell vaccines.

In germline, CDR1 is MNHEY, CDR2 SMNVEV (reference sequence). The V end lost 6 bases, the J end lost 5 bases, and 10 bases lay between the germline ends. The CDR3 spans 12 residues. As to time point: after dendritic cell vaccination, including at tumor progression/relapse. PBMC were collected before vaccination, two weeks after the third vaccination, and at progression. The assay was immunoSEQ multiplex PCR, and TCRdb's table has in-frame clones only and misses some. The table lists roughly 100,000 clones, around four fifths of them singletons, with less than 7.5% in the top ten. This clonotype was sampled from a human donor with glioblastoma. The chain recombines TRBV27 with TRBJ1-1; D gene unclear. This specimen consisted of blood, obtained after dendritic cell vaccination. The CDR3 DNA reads TGTGCCAGCAGCGACTGGAGGACTGAAGCTTTCTTT. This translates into CASSDWRTEAFF.